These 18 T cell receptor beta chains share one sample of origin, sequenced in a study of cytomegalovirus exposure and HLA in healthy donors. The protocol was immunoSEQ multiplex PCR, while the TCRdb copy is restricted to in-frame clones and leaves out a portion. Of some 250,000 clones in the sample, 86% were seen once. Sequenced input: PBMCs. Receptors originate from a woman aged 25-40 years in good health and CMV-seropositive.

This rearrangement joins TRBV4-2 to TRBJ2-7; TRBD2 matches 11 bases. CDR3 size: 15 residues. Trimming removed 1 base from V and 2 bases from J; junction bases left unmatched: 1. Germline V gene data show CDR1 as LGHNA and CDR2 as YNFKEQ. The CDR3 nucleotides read TGTGCCAGCAGCCAAGGACTAGCGGGAACCTACGAGCAGTACTTC. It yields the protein CASSQGLAGTYEQYF.

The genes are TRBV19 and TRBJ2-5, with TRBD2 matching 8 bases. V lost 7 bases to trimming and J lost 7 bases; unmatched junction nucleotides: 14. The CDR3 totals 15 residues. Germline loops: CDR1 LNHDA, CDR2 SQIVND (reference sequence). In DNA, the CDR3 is TGTGCCAGTACCGCGGGAGGTACCTATACGGGGACCCAGTACTTC. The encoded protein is CASTAGGTYTGTQYF.

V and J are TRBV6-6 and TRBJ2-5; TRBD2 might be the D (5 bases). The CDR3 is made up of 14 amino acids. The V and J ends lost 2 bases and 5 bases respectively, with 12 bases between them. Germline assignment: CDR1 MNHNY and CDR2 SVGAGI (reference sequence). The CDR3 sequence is CASSYRGFGETQYF. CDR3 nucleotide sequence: TGTGCCAGCAGTTACCGGGGTTTTGGGGAGACCCAGTACTTC.

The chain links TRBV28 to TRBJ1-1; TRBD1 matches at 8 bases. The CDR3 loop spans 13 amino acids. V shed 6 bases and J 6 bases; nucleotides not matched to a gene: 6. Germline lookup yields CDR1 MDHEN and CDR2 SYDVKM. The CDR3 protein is CASRIQGAPEAFF. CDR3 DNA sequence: TGTGCCAGCAGGATTCAGGGGGCTCCTGAAGCTTTCTTT.

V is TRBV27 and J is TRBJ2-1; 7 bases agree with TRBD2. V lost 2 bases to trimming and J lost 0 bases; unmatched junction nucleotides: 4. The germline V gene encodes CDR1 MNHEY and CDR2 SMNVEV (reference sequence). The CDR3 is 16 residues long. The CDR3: CASSLAGDSSYNEQFF. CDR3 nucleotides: TGTGCCAGCAGTTTAGCGGGAGACTCCTCCTACAATGAGCAGTTCTTC.

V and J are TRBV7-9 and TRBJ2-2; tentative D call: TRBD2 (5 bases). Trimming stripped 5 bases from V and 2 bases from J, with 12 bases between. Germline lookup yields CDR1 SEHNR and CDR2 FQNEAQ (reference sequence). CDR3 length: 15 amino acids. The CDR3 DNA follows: TGTGCCAGCAGCCCCAGACTAATTAACACCGGGGAGCTGTTTTTT. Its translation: CASSPRLINTGELFF.

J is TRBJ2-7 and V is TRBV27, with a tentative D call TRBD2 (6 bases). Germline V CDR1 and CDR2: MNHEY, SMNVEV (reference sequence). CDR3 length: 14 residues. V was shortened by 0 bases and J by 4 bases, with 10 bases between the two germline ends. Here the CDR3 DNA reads TGTGCCAGCAGTTTATCGCGGGGACCATACGAGCAGTACTTC. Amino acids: CASSLSRGPYEQYF.

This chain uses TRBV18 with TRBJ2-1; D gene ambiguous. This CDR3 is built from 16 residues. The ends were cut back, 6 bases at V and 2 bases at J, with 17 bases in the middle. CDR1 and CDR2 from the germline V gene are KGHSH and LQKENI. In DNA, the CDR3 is TGTGCCAGCTCGCCGAAGCAAATGATTACCTACAATGAGCAGTTCTTC. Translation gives CASSPKQMITYNEQFF.

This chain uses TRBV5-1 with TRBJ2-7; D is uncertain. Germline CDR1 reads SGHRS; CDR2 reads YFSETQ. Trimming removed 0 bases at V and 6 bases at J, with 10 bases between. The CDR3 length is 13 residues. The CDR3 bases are TGCGCCAGCAGCTTGGGGCTCATCAGCGAGCAGTACTTC. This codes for CASSLGLISEQYF.

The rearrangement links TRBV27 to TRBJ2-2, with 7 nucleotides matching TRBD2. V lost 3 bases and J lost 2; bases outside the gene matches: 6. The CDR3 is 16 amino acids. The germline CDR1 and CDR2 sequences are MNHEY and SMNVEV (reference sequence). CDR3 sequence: CASSFYGRTNTGELFF. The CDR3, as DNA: TGTGCCAGCAGTTTCTACGGGAGGACCAACACCGGGGAGCTGTTTTTT.

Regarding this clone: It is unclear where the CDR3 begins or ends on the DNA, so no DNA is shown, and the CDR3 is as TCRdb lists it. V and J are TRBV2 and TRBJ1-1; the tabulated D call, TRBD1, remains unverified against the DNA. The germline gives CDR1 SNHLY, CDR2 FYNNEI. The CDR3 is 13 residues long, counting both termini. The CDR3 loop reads CASSSSTGPEAFF.

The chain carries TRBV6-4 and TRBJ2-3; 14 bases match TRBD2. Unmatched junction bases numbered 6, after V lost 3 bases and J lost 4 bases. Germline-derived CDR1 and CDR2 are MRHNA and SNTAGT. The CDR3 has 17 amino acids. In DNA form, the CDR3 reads TGTGCCAGCAGTGAGGAGACTAGCGGGAGGGGGCCAGATACGCAGTATTTT. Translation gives CASSEETSGRGPDTQYF.

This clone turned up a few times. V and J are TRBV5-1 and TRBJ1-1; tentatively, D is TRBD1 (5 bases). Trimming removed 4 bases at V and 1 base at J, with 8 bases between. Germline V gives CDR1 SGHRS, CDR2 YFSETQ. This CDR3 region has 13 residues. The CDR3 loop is CASSGDWNTEAFF. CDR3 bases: TGCGCCAGCAGCGGGGACTGGAACACTGAAGCTTTCTTT.

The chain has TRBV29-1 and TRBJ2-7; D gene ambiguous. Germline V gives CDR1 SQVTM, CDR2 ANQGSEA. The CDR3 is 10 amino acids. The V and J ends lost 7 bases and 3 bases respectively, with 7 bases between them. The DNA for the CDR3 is TGCAGCGCCGGAGACTACGAGCAGTACTTC. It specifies CSAGDYEQYF.

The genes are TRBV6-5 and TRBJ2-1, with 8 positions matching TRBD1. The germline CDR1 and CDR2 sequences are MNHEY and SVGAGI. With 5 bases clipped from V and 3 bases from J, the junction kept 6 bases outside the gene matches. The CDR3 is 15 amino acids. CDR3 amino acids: CASSPGTGDYNEQFF. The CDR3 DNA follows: TGTGCCAGCAGTCCCGGGACAGGAGACTACAATGAGCAGTTCTTC.

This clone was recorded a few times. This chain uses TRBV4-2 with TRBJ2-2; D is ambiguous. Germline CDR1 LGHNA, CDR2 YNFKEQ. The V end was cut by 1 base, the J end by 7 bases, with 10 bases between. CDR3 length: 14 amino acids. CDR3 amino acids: CASSQAILSGELFF. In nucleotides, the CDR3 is TGTGCCAGCAGCCAAGCTATTCTTAGCGGGGAGCTGTTTTTT.

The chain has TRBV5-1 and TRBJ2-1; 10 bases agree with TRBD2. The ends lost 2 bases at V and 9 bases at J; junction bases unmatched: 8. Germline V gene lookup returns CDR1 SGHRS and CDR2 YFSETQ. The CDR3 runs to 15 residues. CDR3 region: CASSLRLAGVGEQFF. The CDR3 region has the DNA TGCGCCAGCAGCTTAAGGCTAGCGGGAGTTGGTGAGCAGTTCTTC.

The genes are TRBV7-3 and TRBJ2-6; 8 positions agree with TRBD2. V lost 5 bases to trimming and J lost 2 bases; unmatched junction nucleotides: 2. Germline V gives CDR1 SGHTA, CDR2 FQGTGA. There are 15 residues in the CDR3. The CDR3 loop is CASSPGGAGANVLTF. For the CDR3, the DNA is TGTGCCAGCAGCCCCGGGGGGGCTGGGGCCAACGTCCTGACTTTC. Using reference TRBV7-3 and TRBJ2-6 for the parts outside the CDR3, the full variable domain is GAGVSQTPSNKVTEKGKYVELRCDPISGHTALYWYRQSLGQGPEFLIYFQGTGAADDSGLPNDRFFAVRPEGSVSTLKIQRTERGDSAVYLCASSPGGAGANVLTFGAGSRLTVL.